Presented here are 5 T cell receptor beta chains from one specimen sequenced in a study of graft-versus-host responses after intestinal transplantation. The method was immunoSEQ multiplex PCR; TCRdb's version includes in-frame clones alone and lacks a portion of them. The repertoire holds about 9,000 clones, with 27% as singletons. Plating of some 200,000 CFSE-labeled responder cells was done together with some 200,000 irradiated, violet-dye-labeled stimulator cells. The material was alloreactive CD8+ T cells from a mixed lymphocyte reaction culture, obtained before transplantation. Subset described: CFSE-low proliferating T cells sorted from roughly 6-day pre-transplant mixed lymphocyte reaction (GvH or HvG direction). Receptor source: a human patient who was an organ donor for intestinal transplantation.

Comment on this clone: Being one base from a much bigger clone, this may be a read error. The rearrangement uses TRBV27 and TRBJ2-5; no firm D call. The ends were cut back, 1 base at V and 4 bases at J, with 7 bases in the middle. Germline loops: CDR1 MNHEY, CDR2 SMNVEV (reference sequence). The CDR3 is 13 residues long. As DNA, the CDR3 is TGTGCCAGCAGTTTATACAGCCTAGAGACCCAGTACTTC. It specifies CASSLYSLETQYF.

By frequency in the sample, this clone is medium-sized. The chain carries TRBV29-1 and TRBJ2-7; a possible D gene is TRBD2 (5 bases). Trimming cost V 5 bases and J 7 bases, with 12 bases left between them. This CDR3 has 11 amino acids. Germline loops: CDR1 SQVTM, CDR2 ANQGSEA. The CDR3 DNA follows: TGCAGCGTTTCTACCGGGATAGAGCAGTACTTC. Translated: CSVSTGIEQYF.

This chain uses TRBV5-1 with TRBJ2-7; D is possibly TRBD2 (5 bases). The CDR3 is made up of 15 amino acids. The V gene's germline CDR1 is SGHRS and CDR2 YFSETQ. V shed 4 bases and J shed 5 bases, with 19 bases lying between them. The CDR3 sequence: CASSPHRAEDHEQYF. CDR3 coding DNA: TGCGCCAGCAGCCCTCACCGGGCGGAGGACCACGAGCAGTACTTC.

By share, this clone ranks as medium-sized. This chain connects TRBV27 to TRBJ2-7; the match to TRBD2 covers 7 bases. Germline lookup yields CDR1 MNHEY and CDR2 SMNVEV (reference sequence). V shed 6 bases, J shed 3 bases, and the junction held 5 bases outside the gene matches. This CDR3 is 13 amino acids long. CDR3 protein: CASSPGLVYEQYF. DNA for the CDR3: TGTGCCAGCAGCCCCGGACTAGTCTACGAGCAGTACTTC.

With regard to this clone: Just one base apart from a much larger clone, this may be a read error. The chain uses TRBV6-5 and TRBJ2-1, with 8 bases fitting TRBD1. From germline, CDR1 is MNHEY and CDR2 SVGAGI. V trimming: 5 bases; J trimming: 0 bases; junction bases outside the gene matches: 3. This CDR3 has 15 amino acids. The CDR3 region has the DNA TGTGCCAGCAGTCCTACAGGGGGCTCCTACAATGAGCAGTTCTTC. It codes for CASSPTGGSYNEQFF.